The rows below give T cell receptor beta chains drawn from one sample of a study of T cell responses to AZD1222 COVID-19 vaccine. Libraries were prepared by immunoSEQ multiplex PCR; TCRdb keeps only in-frame clonotypes and omits some of them. Among 80,000 to 95,000 clones, 85% to 90% were seen once, and the ten largest hold 4.5% to 6%. Sequenced here: peripheral blood, sampled on day 0 of AZD1222 vaccination. These receptor sequences come from an adult in good health. The CDR3 runs from the conserved cysteine through the conserved F or W. The order of the fields is J gene, clone size, V gene, CDR3 protein. Not all rows give a size; the values are once, few, many and, for expanded clones, a class.

J gene: TRBJ2-7
clone size: NA
V gene: TRBV20-1
CDR3 protein: CSASGGRVGPLEQYF

J gene: TRBJ2-3
clone size: NA
V gene: TRBV5-1
CDR3 protein: CASVRGGVHADTQYF

J gene: TRBJ1-6
clone size: NA
V gene: TRBV6-5
CDR3 protein: CASSYEGDRGSPLHF

J gene: TRBJ2-7
clone size: few
V gene: TRBV6-2/TRBV6-3
CDR3 protein: CASSLTGTASWEQYF

J gene: TRBJ2-1
clone size: NA
V gene: TRBV30
CDR3 protein: CAWSVKGPDEQFF

J gene: TRBJ1-2
clone size: once
V gene: TRBV28
CDR3 protein: CASSLGTGVYGYTF

J gene: TRBJ2-7
clone size: NA
V gene: TRBV27
CDR3 protein: CASSPRQQEAYEQYF

J gene: TRBJ1-1
clone size: NA
V gene: TRBV4-3
CDR3 protein: CASSQQQGEAEAFF

J gene: TRBJ1-6
clone size: NA
V gene: TRBV11-1
CDR3 protein: CASSLRQGADSPLHF

J gene: TRBJ1-5
clone size: NA
V gene: TRBV7-3
CDR3 protein: CASSFAGGINQPQHF

J gene: TRBJ1-1
clone size: NA
V gene: TRBV9
CDR3 protein: CASSVAPGQGAMIRRQNTEAFF

J gene: TRBJ2-3
clone size: NA
V gene: TRBV28
CDR3 protein: CAVEGDRVWEGTDTQYF

J gene: TRBJ1-1
clone size: NA
V gene: TRBV7-2
CDR3 protein: CASSSRTVRNTEAFF

J gene: TRBJ2-1
clone size: NA
V gene: TRBV27
CDR3 protein: CASYFGTSWNEQFF

J gene: TRBJ2-3
clone size: NA
V gene: TRBV10-3
CDR3 protein: CAISEPTVNLLADTQYF

J gene: TRBJ1-2
clone size: few
V gene: TRBV5-6
CDR3 protein: CASSLYRGGGYTF

J gene: TRBJ2-7
clone size: NA
V gene: TRBV6-6
CDR3 protein: CASTRVHSYEQYF

J gene: TRBJ1-1
clone size: NA
V gene: TRBV5-1
CDR3 protein: CASSGGTGGVTEAFF

J gene: TRBJ1-3
clone size: NA
V gene: TRBV9
CDR3 protein: CASSVQGASGNTIYF

J gene: TRBJ2-3
clone size: NA
V gene: TRBV4-3
CDR3 protein: CASSQDSNRGGAYTQYF

J gene: TRBJ1-2
clone size: once
V gene: TRBV11-2
CDR3 protein: CASSQDYYGYTF

J gene: TRBJ1-2
clone size: once
V gene: TRBV29-1
CDR3 protein: CSVADANYGYTF

J gene: TRBJ2-1
clone size: NA
V gene: TRBV6-5
CDR3 protein: CASRTDRGGYNEQFF

J gene: TRBJ1-1
clone size: NA
V gene: TRBV5-5
CDR3 protein: CASRYQGTEAFF

J gene: TRBJ1-1
clone size: once
V gene: TRBV5-1
CDR3 protein: CASSWTVDTEAFF

J gene: TRBJ1-1
clone size: NA
V gene: TRBV30
CDR3 protein: CAWTPQMNTEVFF

J gene: TRBJ1-1
clone size: NA
V gene: TRBV24-1
CDR3 protein: CATSEGKGNTEAFF

J gene: TRBJ1-2
clone size: NA
V gene: TRBV2
CDR3 protein: CASRQRNYGYTF

J gene: TRBJ1-2
clone size: NA
V gene: TRBV7-3
CDR3 protein: CASSSTVGQTGERNYGYTF

J gene: TRBJ2-2
clone size: once
V gene: TRBV10-3
CDR3 protein: CAIKIGGNTGELFF

J gene: TRBJ2-7
clone size: NA
V gene: TRBV29-1
CDR3 protein: CSVMDRVSYEQYF

J gene: TRBJ1-2
clone size: NA
V gene: TRBV28
CDR3 protein: CASSLGVRDSGYTF

J gene: TRBJ1-1
clone size: few
V gene: TRBV9
CDR3 protein: CASSVGGSGIEAFF

J gene: TRBJ1-5
clone size: NA
V gene: TRBV7-9
CDR3 protein: CASSLGSGLQPQHF

J gene: TRBJ2-3
clone size: NA
V gene: TRBV5-1
CDR3 protein: CASSLDLPGTSSTDTQYF

J gene: TRBJ2-7
clone size: NA
V gene: TRBV4-3
CDR3 protein: CASSQEGPQQTYEQYF

J gene: TRBJ2-6
clone size: NA
V gene: TRBV7-3
CDR3 protein: CASSIVAGANSGANVLTF

J gene: TRBJ1-1
clone size: NA
V gene: TRBV30
CDR3 protein: CAWSVSQGAIWTEAFF

J gene: TRBJ1-1
clone size: once
V gene: TRBV7-9
CDR3 protein: CASSPNQNTEAFF

J gene: TRBJ1-2
clone size: NA
V gene: TRBV30
CDR3 protein: CAWSTSLGGYTF

J gene: TRBJ1-5
clone size: NA
V gene: TRBV6-6
CDR3 protein: CASKDSAHSNQPQHF

J gene: TRBJ1-2
clone size: NA
V gene: TRBV3-1/TRBV3-2
CDR3 protein: CASSQDIKGYGYTF

J gene: TRBJ2-5
clone size: NA
V gene: TRBV6-5
CDR3 protein: CASSLGTSRGETQYF

J gene: TRBJ2-1
clone size: NA
V gene: TRBV4-1
CDR3 protein: CASSQVQDDEQFF

J gene: TRBJ2-1
clone size: NA
V gene: TRBV4-1
CDR3 protein: CASSQDFWGFNKYNEQFF

J gene: TRBJ1-1
clone size: NA
V gene: TRBV13
CDR3 protein: CASSLGDRDNTEAFF

J gene: TRBJ1-2
clone size: NA
V gene: TRBV18
CDR3 protein: CASSPTAGDGYTF

J gene: TRBJ1-4
clone size: few
V gene: TRBV27
CDR3 protein: CASSPRDSNEKLFF

J gene: TRBJ1-2
clone size: NA
V gene: TRBV4-2
CDR3 protein: CASSQDLPDYGYTF

J gene: TRBJ1-2
clone size: NA
V gene: TRBV30
CDR3 protein: CAWNRDRGGYTF

J gene: TRBJ2-7
clone size: NA
V gene: TRBV5-4
CDR3 protein: CASSLAAGHEQYF